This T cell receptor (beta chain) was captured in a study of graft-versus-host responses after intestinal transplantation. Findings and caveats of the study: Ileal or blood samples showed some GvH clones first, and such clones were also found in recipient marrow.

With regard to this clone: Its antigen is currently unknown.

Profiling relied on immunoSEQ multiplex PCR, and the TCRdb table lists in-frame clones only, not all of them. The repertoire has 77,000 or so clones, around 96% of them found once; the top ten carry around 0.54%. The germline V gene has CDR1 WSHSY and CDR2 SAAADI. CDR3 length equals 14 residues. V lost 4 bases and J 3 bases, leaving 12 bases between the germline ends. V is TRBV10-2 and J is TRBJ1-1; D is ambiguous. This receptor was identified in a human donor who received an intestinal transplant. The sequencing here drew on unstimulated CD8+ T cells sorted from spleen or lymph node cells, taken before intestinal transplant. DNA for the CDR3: TGCGCCAGCAGTGGTATGTCCGGGGACACTGAAGCTTTCTTT. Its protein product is CASSGMSGDTEAFF.